The rows below give T cell receptor beta chains drawn from one sample of a study of cytomegalovirus exposure and HLA in healthy donors. The assay was immunoSEQ multiplex PCR, and TCRdb's table has in-frame clones only and misses some. The sample shows under 110,000 clones, just over 70% of them seen only once. Sequenced: PBMCs. Receptors were obtained from a boy younger than 18 in good health and CMV-seronegative. The CDR3 runs from the conserved cysteine through the conserved F or W. The D gene is left open where the match is weak. Clone size, where shown, is once, few, many, or a class for clones that have expanded.

TRBV9	TRBJ1-6	NA	few	TGTGCCAGCAGCGCAAAGGGGCTTAATTCACCCCTCCACTTT	CASSAKGLNSPLHF
TRBV5-1	TRBJ2-1	NA	few	TGCGCCAGCAGCTTGGTGGGGGCACTTTACAATGAGCAGTTCTTC	CASSLVGALYNEQFF
TRBV7-9	TRBJ2-7	NA	NA	TGTGCCAGCAGCTTAGCGGGGGGCTACGAGCAGTACTTC	CASSLAGGYEQYF
TRBV6-4	TRBJ2-7	TRBD1	NA	TGTGCCAGCAGTGACTTAACCGGGACAGGCTTTACGAGGCAGTACTTC	CASSDLTGTGFTRQYF
TRBV5-1	TRBJ2-5	NA	NA	TGCGCCAGCAGCTGGACTTATCGAGAGACCCAGTACTTC	CASSWTYRETQYF
TRBV2	TRBJ2-7	TRBD2	NA	TGTGCCAAATCGGGACTAGCGGGGCACGAGCAGTACTTC	CAKSGLAGHEQYF
TRBV19	TRBJ2-3	NA	NA	TGTGCCAGTCATCCTAGATCTAGCACAGATACGCAGTATTTT	CASHPRSSTDTQYF
TRBV27	TRBJ2-7	NA	NA	TGTGCCAGCAGTCTATCGACCACTGCCGCGGCGAAGCAGTACTTC	CASSLSTTAAAKQYF
TRBV28	TRBJ1-1	NA	NA	TGTGCCAGCCAAAGCTTAAACACTGAAGCTTTCTTT	CASQSLNTEAFF
TRBV5-1	TRBJ2-7	NA	few	TGCGCCAGCAGCTTGGCCGGTAGGTGGGCAGGGGACTACGAGCAGTACTTC	CASSLAGRWAGDYEQYF
TRBV25-1	TRBJ2-3	TRBD2	NA	TGTGCCAGCAGTGCGATGACTAGCGTCGGGCAGTATTTT	CASSAMTSVGQYF
TRBV7-9	TRBJ2-2	TRBD1	NA	TGTGCCAGCCGTGGACAGGCAGTCTACACCGGGGAGCTGTTTTTT	CASRGQAVYTGELFF
TRBV19	TRBJ1-1	NA	NA	TGTGCGGCGAGGGACTCACGGCTTGAAGCTTTCTTT	CAARDSRLEAFF
TRBV7-2	TRBJ1-6	TRBD1	NA	TGTGCCAGCAGCCAAACGGACAGGCCAGGGGTGGGGTATAATTCACCCCTCCACTTT	CASSQTDRPGVGYNSPLHF
TRBV9	TRBJ2-1	NA	NA	TGTGCCAGCAACGTAGGGACACCCTACAATGAGCAGTTCTTC	CASNVGTPYNEQFF
TRBV7-2	TRBJ2-7	NA	NA	TGTGCCAGCAGCTGGAGATACGAGCAGTACTTC	CASSWRYEQYF
TRBV11-2	TRBJ2-7	TRBD1	once	TGTGCCAGCAGCTCCTCGACAGGGCTCTACGAGCAGTACTTC	CASSSSTGLYEQYF
TRBV6-6	TRBJ1-2	TRBD1	NA	TGTGCCAGCATCATGACAGGGGGCGCGTCTGGCTACACCTTC	CASIMTGGASGYTF
TRBV27	TRBJ2-2	NA	once	TGTGCCACCCCGACAGTAGCCGGGGAGCTGTTTTTT	CATPTVAGELFF
TRBV20-1	TRBJ1-2	NA	NA	TGCAGTGCTATTCTGCGGGCCGGCTACACCTTC	CSAILRAGYTF
TRBV12-5	TRBJ2-7	TRBD1	NA	TGTGCTAGTGTCCAGACCGGGACAGGGTCTTACGAGCAGTACTTC	CASVQTGTGSYEQYF
TRBV7-2	TRBJ1-5	NA	NA	TGTGCCAGCAGTCGGGGGGCATACAATCAGCCCCAGCATTTT	CASSRGAYNQPQHF
TRBV9	TRBJ2-2	TRBD2	NA	TGTGCCAGCAGCAACCCCCGGGAAGGACTAGCGGGCGGGGAGCTGTTTTTT	CASSNPREGLAGGELFF
TRBV27	TRBJ2-7	NA	NA	TGTGCCAGCAGTTTAGGGGAGGCAACCTACGAGCAGTACTTC	CASSLGEATYEQYF
TRBV7-6	TRBJ2-7	TRBD1	NA	TGTGCCAGCAGCCCCCAACAGGGGGAAGCCTACGAGCAGTACTTC	CASSPQQGEAYEQYF
TRBV18	TRBJ2-5	NA	few	TGTGCCAGCTCACCACTCGGGTGGCGGGAAGAGACCCAGTACTTC	CASSPLGWREETQYF
TRBV9	TRBJ1-1	NA	NA	TGTGCCAGCAGAGGACTGCTGAACACTGAAGCTTTCTTT	CASRGLLNTEAFF
TRBV27	TRBJ1-2	NA	NA	TGTGCCAGCAGGAGGAACACAGGGAGGGACTATGGCTACACCTTC	CASRRNTGRDYGYTF
TRBV4-1	TRBJ2-7	NA	NA	TGCGCCAGCAGCCAAGAGTTATACTACGAGCAGTACTTC	CASSQELYYEQYF
TRBV10-3	TRBJ2-7	TRBD1	once	TGTGCCATCAGTGAGGGACAGGGGGCGTACGAGCAGTACTTC	CAISEGQGAYEQYF
TRBV18	TRBJ1-1	NA	few	TGTGCCAGCTCCCCTCGAGGAATCATGAACACTGAAGCTTTCTTT	CASSPRGIMNTEAFF
TRBV12-5	TRBJ2-7	NA	NA	TGTGCTAGTGGTTTGTCCAACTTAGAGCAGTACTTC	CASGLSNLEQYF
TRBV9	TRBJ1-2	NA	NA	TGTGCCAGCAGCAGAGTAACAACAGCTTATAACTATGGCTACACCTTC	CASSRVTTAYNYGYTF
TRBV6-5	TRBJ2-2	NA	NA	TGTGCCAGCAGGGTATTAGCGAACACCGGGGAGCTGTTTTTT	CASRVLANTGELFF
TRBV5-6	TRBJ1-6	NA	NA	TGTGCCAGCAGCATAAGGACAGTTGAATATAATTCACCCCTCCACTTT	CASSIRTVEYNSPLHF
TRBV4-3	TRBJ2-1	TRBD2	once	TGCGCCAGCAGCCATCCTCAGCCTAGCGGGGGGGATGAGCAGTTCTTC	CASSHPQPSGGDEQFF
TRBV5-1	TRBJ1-2	NA	NA	TGCGCCAGCAGCGGACCACAGGGATCCGGCTACACCTTC	CASSGPQGSGYTF
TRBV28	TRBJ1-5	TRBD1	few	TGTGCCGATGGGACAGGGCATCAGCCCCAGCATTTT	CADGTGHQPQHF
TRBV5-6	TRBJ2-7	NA	NA	TGTGCCAGCAGCTTGATTGAAGGGAGCTCCTACGAGCAGTACTTC	CASSLIEGSSYEQYF
TRBV2	TRBJ1-5	NA	NA	TGTGCCAGCAGAGACCCCGTGGGCATAAATCAGCCCCAGCATTTT	CASRDPVGINQPQHF
TRBV27	TRBJ2-7	TRBD2	few	TGTGCCAGCAGCCGTAGACTAGCGGGGGGAGACGAGCAGTACTTC	CASSRRLAGGDEQYF
TRBV5-1	TRBJ2-2	TRBD2	NA	TGCGCCAGCGGATCCCTAGCGGGGGGGCCCCCGGGCACCGGGGAGCTGTTTTTT	CASGSLAGGPPGTGELFF
TRBV10-3	TRBJ1-5	NA	NA	TGTGCCATCAGTGAGTCGTCGGGTCAGCCCCAGCATTTT	CAISESSGQPQHF
TRBV25-1	TRBJ2-2	NA	NA	TGTGCCAGCAGTGAGGGCGCCGGGGAGCTGTTTTTT	CASSEGAGELFF
TRBV9	TRBJ2-2	TRBD2	NA	TGTGCCAGCAGCGCTCGACTAGCGGGGACCGGGGAGCTGTTTTTT	CASSARLAGTGELFF
TRBV28	TRBJ1-5	TRBD1	NA	TGTGCCAGCAGTTCTCCGGACAGGAACAATCAGCCCCAGCATTTT	CASSSPDRNNQPQHF
TRBV6-6	TRBJ1-4	NA	NA	TGTGCCAGCAGTCTACAGGGTTGGTCTAATGAAAAACTGTTTTTT	CASSLQGWSNEKLFF
TRBV6-5	TRBJ2-2	NA	NA	TGTGCCAGCCAGGGGAACACCGGGGAGCTGTTTTTT	CASQGNTGELFF
TRBV18	TRBJ2-1	TRBD1	NA	TGTGCCAGCTCACCTCCGGGACAGGGGCTCAACTCTCAGTTCTTC	CASSPPGQGLNSQFF
TRBV5-1	TRBJ1-2	NA	NA	TGCGCCAGCAGCCTAGGTTCGGCCGATGGCTACACCTTC	CASSLGSADGYTF
TRBV5-4	TRBJ2-1	TRBD2	NA	TGTGCCAGCAGCTTCGTGACTAGCGGAGATTACAATGAGCAGTTCTTC	CASSFVTSGDYNEQFF
TRBV9	TRBJ1-2	TRBD1	once	TGTGCCAGCAGCGCTCGACCCGGGACAGATTATGGCTACACCTTC	CASSARPGTDYGYTF
TRBV5-1	TRBJ2-5	NA	NA	TGCGCCAGCAGCTTGGTCCCAGGAGGAGAGACCCAGTACTTC	CASSLVPGGETQYF
TRBV15	TRBJ1-2	TRBD1	few	TGTGCCACCAGCAGACAGGGGGCTGATGGCTACACCTTC	CATSRQGADGYTF
TRBV7-2	TRBJ1-1	TRBD1	few	TGTGCCAGCAGCTTGGTTACCGGGACAGGGGCTGAAGCTTTCTTT	CASSLVTGTGAEAFF
TRBV9	TRBJ1-6	TRBD1	NA	TGTGCCAGCAGCGGCAGGGGGCCGGATTCACCCCTCCACTTT	CASSGRGPDSPLHF
TRBV10-3	TRBJ2-6	NA	medium-sized	TGTGCCATCAGTGAGTCGATAGTCTCTGGGGCCAACGTCCTGACTTTC	CAISESIVSGANVLTF
TRBV10-3	TRBJ2-2	TRBD1	NA	TGTGCCATCAGTGGAGGGGGCAAGGGGAGCGGGGAGCTGTTTTTT	CAISGGGKGSGELFF